This TCR beta chain was sequenced during a study of T cells in localized non-small cell lung cancer. This CDR3 spans 16 amino acids. The germline V gene encodes CDR1 KGHSH and CDR2 LQKENI. V lost 3 bases and J 0 bases, leaving 14 bases between the germline ends. Using immunoSEQ multiplex PCR, the repertoire was profiled, and TCRdb retains in-frame clones only, with some absent. The sample yields about 78,000 clones, roughly four fifths seen once. Turning to this clone: What it binds is unknown.

General study results and limits: There were a median around 57 of the top 100 tumor clones appearing in adjacent lung.

Sequencing used peripheral blood, obtained before any cancer treatment. The origin of this receptor is a man aged 40 to 70 with stage I lung adenocarcinoma. The rearrangement joins TRBV18 to TRBJ1-1; D is undetermined. CDR3 coding DNA: TGTGCCAGCTCACCCGATGGAGTGGGCATGAACACTGAAGCTTTCTTT. Its protein is CASSPDGVGMNTEAFF.